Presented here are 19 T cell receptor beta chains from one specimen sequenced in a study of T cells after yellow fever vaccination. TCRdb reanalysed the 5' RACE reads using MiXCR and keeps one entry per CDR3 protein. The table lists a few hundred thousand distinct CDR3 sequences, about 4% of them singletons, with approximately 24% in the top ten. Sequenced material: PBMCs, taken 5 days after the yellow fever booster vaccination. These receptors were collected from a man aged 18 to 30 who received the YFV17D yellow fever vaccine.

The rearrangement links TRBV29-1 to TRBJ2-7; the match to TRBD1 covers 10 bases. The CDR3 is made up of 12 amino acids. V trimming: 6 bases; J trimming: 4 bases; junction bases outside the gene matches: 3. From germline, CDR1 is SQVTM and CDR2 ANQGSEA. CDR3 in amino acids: CSVRTGGYEQYV. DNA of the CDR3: TGCAGCGTGCGGACAGGGGGATACGAGCAGTACGTC.

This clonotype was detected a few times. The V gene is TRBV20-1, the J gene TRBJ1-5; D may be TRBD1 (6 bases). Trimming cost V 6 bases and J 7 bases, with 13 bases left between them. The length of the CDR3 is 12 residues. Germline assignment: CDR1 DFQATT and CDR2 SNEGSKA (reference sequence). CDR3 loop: CSAGGRAQPQHF. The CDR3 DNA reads TGCAGTGCGGGGGGCAGGGCACAGCCCCAGCATTTT.

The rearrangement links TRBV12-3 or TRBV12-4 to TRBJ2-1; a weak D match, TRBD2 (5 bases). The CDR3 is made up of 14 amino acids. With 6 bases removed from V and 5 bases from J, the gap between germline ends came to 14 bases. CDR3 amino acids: CASREDYFDNEQFF. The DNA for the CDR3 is TGTGCCAGCAGGGAAGACTACTTCGACAATGAGCAGTTCTTC.

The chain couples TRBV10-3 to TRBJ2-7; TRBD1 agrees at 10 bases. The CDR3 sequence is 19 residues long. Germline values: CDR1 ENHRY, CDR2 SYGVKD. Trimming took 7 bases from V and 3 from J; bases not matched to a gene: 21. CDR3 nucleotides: TGTGCCATCAAGCGGCAGACAGGGGGCTTTCGGGGTTGGGACTACGAGCAGTACTTC. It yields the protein CAIKRQTGGFRGWDYEQYF.

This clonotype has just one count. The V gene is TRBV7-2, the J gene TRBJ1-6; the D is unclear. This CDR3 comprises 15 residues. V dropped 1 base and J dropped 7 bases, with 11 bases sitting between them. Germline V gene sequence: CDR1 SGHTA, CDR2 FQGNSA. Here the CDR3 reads CASSLEVPGNSPLHF. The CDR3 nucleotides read TGTGCCAGCAGCTTAGAGGTTCCGGGGAATTCACCCCTCCACTTT.

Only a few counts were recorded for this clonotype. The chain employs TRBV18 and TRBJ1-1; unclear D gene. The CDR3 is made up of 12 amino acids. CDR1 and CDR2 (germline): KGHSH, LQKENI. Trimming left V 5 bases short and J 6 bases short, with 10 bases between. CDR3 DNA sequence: TGTGCCAGCTCAGCGACCGGGGCTGAAGCTTTCTTT. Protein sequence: CASSATGAEAFF. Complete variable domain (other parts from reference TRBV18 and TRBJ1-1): NAGVMQNPRHLVRRRGQEARLRCSPMKGHSHVYWYRQLPEEGLKFMVYLQKENIIDESGMPKERFSAEFPKEGPSILRIQQVVRGDSAAYFCASSATGAEAFFGQGTRLTVV.

The DNA of the CDR3 is TGTGCCAGCAGTGGAACCGGGACTCCGAGCGGTGAGCAGTTCTTC. This codes for CASSGTGTPSGEQFF. The J gene is TRBJ2-1, the V gene TRBV6-1; a weak D match, TRBD2 (6 bases). Germline-derived CDR1 and CDR2 are MNHNS and SASEGT. Trimming stripped 4 bases from V and 9 bases from J, with 19 bases between. This CDR3 has 15 amino acids.

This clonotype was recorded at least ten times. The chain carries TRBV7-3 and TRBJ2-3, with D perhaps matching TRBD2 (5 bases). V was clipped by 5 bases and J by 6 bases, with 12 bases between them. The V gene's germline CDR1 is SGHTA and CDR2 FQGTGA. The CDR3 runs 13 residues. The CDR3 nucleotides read TGTGCCAGCAGCCGACCGGGATCTGATACGCAGTATTTT. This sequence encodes CASSRPGSDTQYF.

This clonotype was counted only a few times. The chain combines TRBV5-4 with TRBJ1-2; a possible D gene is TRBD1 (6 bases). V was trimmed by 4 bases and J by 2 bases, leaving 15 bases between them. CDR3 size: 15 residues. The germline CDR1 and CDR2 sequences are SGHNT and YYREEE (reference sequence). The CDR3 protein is CASSPTLTGNYGYTF. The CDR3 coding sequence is TGTGCCAGCAGCCCGACCCTCACAGGGAACTATGGCTACACCTTC.

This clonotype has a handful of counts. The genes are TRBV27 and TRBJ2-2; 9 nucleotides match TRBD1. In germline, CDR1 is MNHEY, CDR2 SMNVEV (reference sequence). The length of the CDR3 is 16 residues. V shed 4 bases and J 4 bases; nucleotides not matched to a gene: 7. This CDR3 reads CASSSNRDRATGELFF. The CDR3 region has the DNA TGTGCCAGCAGTTCAAACCGGGACAGGGCCACCGGGGAGCTGTTTTTT.

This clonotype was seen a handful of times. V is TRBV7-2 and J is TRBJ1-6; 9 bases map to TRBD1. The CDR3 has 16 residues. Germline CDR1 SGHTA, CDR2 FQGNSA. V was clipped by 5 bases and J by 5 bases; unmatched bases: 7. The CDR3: CASSPPGTGNNSPLHF. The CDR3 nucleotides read TGTGCCAGCAGCCCTCCCGGGACAGGGAATAATTCACCCCTCCACTTT. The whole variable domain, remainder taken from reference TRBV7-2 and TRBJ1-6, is GAGVSQSPSNKVTEKGKDVELRCDPISGHTALYWYRQSLGQGLEFLIYFQGNSAPDKSGLPSDRFSAERTGGSVSTLTIQRTQQEDSAVYLCASSPPGTGNNSPLHFGNGTRLTVT.

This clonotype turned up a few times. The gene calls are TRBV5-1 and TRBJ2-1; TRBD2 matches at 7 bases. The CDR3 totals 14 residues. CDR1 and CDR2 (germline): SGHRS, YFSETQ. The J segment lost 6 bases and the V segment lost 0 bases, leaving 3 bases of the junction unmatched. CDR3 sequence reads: CASSLGGGPNEQFF. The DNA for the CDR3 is TGCGCCAGCAGCTTGGGGGGGGGTCCCAATGAGCAGTTCTTC.

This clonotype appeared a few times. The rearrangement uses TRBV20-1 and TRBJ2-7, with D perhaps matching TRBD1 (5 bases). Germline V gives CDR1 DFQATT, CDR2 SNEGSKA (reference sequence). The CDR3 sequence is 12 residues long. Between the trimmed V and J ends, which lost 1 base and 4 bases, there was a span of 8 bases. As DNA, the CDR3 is TGCAGTGCTAGAGGACAGATTTACGAGCAGTACGTC. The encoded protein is CSARGQIYEQYV.

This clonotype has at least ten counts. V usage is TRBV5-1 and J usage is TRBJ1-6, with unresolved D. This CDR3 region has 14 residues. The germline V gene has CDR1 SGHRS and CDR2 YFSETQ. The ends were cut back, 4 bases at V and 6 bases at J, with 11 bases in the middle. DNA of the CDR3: TGCGCCAGCAGCCCCGGACGGTTTAATTCACCCCTCCACTTT. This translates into CASSPGRFNSPLHF.

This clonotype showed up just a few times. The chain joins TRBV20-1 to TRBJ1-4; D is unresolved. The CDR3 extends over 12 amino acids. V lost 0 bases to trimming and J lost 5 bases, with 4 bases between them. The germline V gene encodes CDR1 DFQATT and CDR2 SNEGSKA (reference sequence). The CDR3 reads CSARDPNEKLFF. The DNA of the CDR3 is TGCAGTGCTAGAGACCCCAATGAAAAACTGTTTTTT.

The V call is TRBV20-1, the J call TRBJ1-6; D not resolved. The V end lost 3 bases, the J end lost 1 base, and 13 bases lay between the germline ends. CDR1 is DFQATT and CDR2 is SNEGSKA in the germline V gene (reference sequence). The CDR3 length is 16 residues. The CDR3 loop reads CSARTPHDSYNSPLHF. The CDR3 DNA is TGCAGTGCTAGGACCCCTCACGATTCCTATAATTCACCCCTCCACTTT.

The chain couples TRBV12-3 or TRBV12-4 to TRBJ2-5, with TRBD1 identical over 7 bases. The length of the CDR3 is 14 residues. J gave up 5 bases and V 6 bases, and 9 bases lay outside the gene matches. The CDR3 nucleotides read TGTGCCAGCAGCAAACAGGGGTTCGAGGAGACCCAGTACTTC. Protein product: CASSKQGFEETQYF.

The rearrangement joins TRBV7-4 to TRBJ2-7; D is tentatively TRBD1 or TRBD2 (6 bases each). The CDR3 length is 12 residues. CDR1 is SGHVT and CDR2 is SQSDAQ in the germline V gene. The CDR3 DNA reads TGTTTTCTTGGGGGGCCAACCTACGAGCAGTACGTC. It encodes CFLGGPTYEQYV.

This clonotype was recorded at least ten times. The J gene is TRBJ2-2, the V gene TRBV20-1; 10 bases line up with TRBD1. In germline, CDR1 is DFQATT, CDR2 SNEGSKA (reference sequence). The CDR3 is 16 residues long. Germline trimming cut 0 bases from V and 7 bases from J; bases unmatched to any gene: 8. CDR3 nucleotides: TGCAGTGCTAGAGATCCCAGAGGACAGGGGGACGGGGAGCTGTTTTTT. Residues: CSARDPRGQGDGELFF.